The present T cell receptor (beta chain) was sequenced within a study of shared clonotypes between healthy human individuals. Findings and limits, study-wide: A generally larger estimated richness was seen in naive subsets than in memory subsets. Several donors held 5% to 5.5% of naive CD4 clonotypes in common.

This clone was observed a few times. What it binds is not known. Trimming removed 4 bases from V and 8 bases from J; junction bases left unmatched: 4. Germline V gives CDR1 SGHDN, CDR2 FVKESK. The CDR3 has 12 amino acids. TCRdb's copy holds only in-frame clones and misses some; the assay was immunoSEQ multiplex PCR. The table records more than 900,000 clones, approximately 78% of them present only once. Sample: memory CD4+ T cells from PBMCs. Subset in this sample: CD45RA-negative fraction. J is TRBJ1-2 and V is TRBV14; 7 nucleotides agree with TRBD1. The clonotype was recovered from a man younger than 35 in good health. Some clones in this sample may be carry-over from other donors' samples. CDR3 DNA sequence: TGTGCCAGCAGCCCCTACAGGGGCGGCTACACCTTC. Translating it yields CASSPYRGGYTF.